This TCR beta chain is from a study of OX40 agonist ivuxolimab in advanced cancers. Study background: It was ivuxolimab, an agonistic anti-OX40 (CD134) antibody, that patients were treated with. Study results and caveats: CD4+ and CD8+ T cells in blood underwent clonal expansion by week 6 at 0.1 to 3.0 mg/kg. Researchers did not determine the expanded peripheral T cells' antigen specificity.

Germline loops: CDR1 MDHEN, CDR2 SYDVKM. Between the trimmed V and J ends, which lost 10 bases and 7 bases, there was a span of 23 bases. This CDR3 has 15 amino acids. If patients had autoimmune disease history or systemic immunosuppression, they were excluded. Assay used: immunoSEQ multiplex PCR; TCRdb lists only in-frame clones, some missing. This sample yields about 79,000 clones, of which around 94% are seen a single time; roughly 9.8% belongs to the top ten. Notes on this clone: Its antigen is undetermined.

The clonotype was recovered from an adult with an advanced solid tumor such as melanoma, head and neck, liver or kidney cancer. The rearrangement joins TRBV28 to TRBJ2-1; D ambiguous. This material consisted of CD4+ or CD8+ T cells sorted from blood, taken in a trial of the OX40 agonist ivuxolimab. CDR3 sequence (DNA): TGTGCCACCCGAGCTTTAGGGCCTTTTTTAAATGAGCAGTTCTTC. It encodes CATRALGPFLNEQFF.